A single sample is the source of the 32 T cell receptor beta chains below, sequenced in a study of Graves' ophthalmopathy and Graves' hyperthyroidism. The authors amplified TCR beta CDR3 regions, and they did so from RNA transcripts for repertoire sequencing. RT-PCR with HTBI primers came first, then second-round multiplex PCR. TCRdb recomputed calls from the multiplex PCR reads with MiXCR, one row per CDR3 protein. Of almost 750,000 distinct CDR3 sequences listed, approximately 40% are singletons. Sample: peripheral blood. These receptors were obtained from an adult man with Graves' ophthalmopathy.

The chain uses TRBV7-9 and TRBJ1-6; TRBD1 matches 9 bases. The CDR3 length is 17 residues. The germline CDR1 and CDR2 sequences are SEHNR and FQNEAQ (reference sequence). Trimming cost V 5 bases and J 6 bases; bases outside gene matches: 11. As DNA, the CDR3 is TGTGCCAGCAGCGACGTGTCTCGGGACAGGGTTAATTCACCCCTCCACTTT. As protein: CASSDVSRDRVNSPLHF.

In this sample, this clonotype turned up a few times. The chain employs TRBV20-1 and TRBJ2-5; the D gene is possibly TRBD2 (7 bases). Deletions cut 6 bases from V and 7 bases from J, with 21 bases between. Germline loops: CDR1 DFQATT, CDR2 SNEGSKA (reference sequence). The CDR3 is made up of 14 amino acids. CDR3 in DNA: TGCAGTGCCTCGGCGGGGGCAAAAGGAGGGACCCAGTACTTC. Translating it yields CSASAGAKGGTQYF.

In its sample, this clonotype was seen a few times. This chain uses TRBV4-1 with TRBJ2-7; D unresolved. The V gene's germline CDR1 is MGHRA and CDR2 YSYEKL. CDR3 length: 12 amino acids. V shed 0 bases and J shed 6 bases, with 6 bases lying between them. The CDR3 region is CASSQDGSEQYF. The CDR3, as DNA: TGCGCCAGCAGCCAAGATGGATCCGAGCAGTACTTC.

The chain combines TRBV25-1 with TRBJ1-5; D might be TRBD1 (6 bases). The germline CDR1 and CDR2 sequences are MGHDK and SYGVNS. The CDR3 is 15 amino acids. V lost 3 bases, J lost 11 bases, and 20 bases lay in between. CDR3 amino acids: CASSDQGPQGETQHF. The CDR3 DNA reads TGTGCCAGCAGTGATCAGGGGCCTCAAGGGGAGACCCAGCATTTT. The full variable domain, its missing parts supplied by reference TRBV25-1 and TRBJ1-5, is EADIYQTPRYLVIGTGKKITLECSQTMGHDKMYWYQQDPGMELHLIHYSYGVNSTEKGDLSSESTVSRIRTEHFPLTLESARPSHTSQYLCASSDQGPQGETQHFGDGTRLSIL.

V gene TRBV29-1 combines with J gene TRBJ1-1; 10 bases line up with TRBD1. Germline lookup yields CDR1 SQVTM and CDR2 ANQGSEA. This CDR3 comprises 13 residues. V gave up 7 bases and J gave up 6 bases; unmatched junction bases: 8. The CDR3 bases are TGCAGCGGAGGACAGGGGGTACCGGCTGAAGCTTTCTTT. It translates to CSGGQGVPAEAFF.

This sequence joins TRBV19 and TRBJ1-1, with D perhaps matching TRBD1 (6 bases). CDR1 is LNHDA, CDR2 SQIVND, per germline (reference sequence). The CDR3 length is 14 residues. The V and J ends lost 3 bases and 6 bases respectively, with 14 bases between them. CDR3 protein: CASSMVGAGAEAFF. In DNA form, the CDR3 reads TGTGCCAGTAGTATGGTCGGGGCAGGGGCTGAAGCTTTCTTT.

The V gene is TRBV6-1, the J gene TRBJ1-1; tentative D call: TRBD1 (5 bases). This CDR3 region has 16 residues. The germline gives CDR1 MNHNS, CDR2 SASEGT. Trimming removed 9 bases from V and 1 base from J, with 21 bases in between. DNA for the CDR3: TGTGCCAGTCAAGCACAGTCAGGGAACCGGAACACTGAAGCTTTCTTT. It specifies CASQAQSGNRNTEAFF.

This clonotype was seen a few times. The chain is built from TRBV20-1 and TRBJ2-5, with TRBD2 matching over 12 bases. Trimming took 6 bases from V and 5 from J; bases not matched to a gene: 13. CDR3 length: 16 amino acids. Germline V gene sequence: CDR1 DFQATT, CDR2 SNEGSKA (reference sequence). The CDR3 nucleotides are TGCAGTGCGATCTCTCCTAGCGGGAGGGCCTGGGAGACCCAGTACTTC. Translating it yields CSAISPSGRAWETQYF.

The V gene is TRBV20-1, the J gene TRBJ1-1, with unresolved D. CDR3 length: 13 residues. Germline CDR1 reads DFQATT; CDR2 reads SNEGSKA (reference sequence). The V end was cut by 6 bases, the J end by 1 base, with 12 bases between. CDR3 residues: CSAEERKNTEAFF. In DNA form, the CDR3 reads TGCAGTGCCGAAGAAAGAAAGAACACTGAAGCTTTCTTT.

In this sample, this clonotype turned up once. The gene calls are TRBV25-1 and TRBJ1-2; D is perhaps TRBD1 (6 bases). CDR1 is MGHDK and CDR2 is SYGVNS in the germline V gene. V gave up 6 bases and J gave up 12 bases, with 20 bases separating them. This CDR3 has 13 amino acids. For the CDR3, the DNA is TGTGCCAGCAGGGTCCGAGGGGGAATTGGAAACACCTTC. It specifies CASRVRGGIGNTF.

CDR3 sequence: CASSMSRTNEKLFF. The CDR3 DNA follows: TGTGCCAGTAGTATGAGTAGAACTAATGAAAAACTGTTTTTT. The chain combines TRBV19 with TRBJ1-4; D unclear. Germline CDR1 reads LNHDA; CDR2 reads SQIVND (reference sequence). This CDR3 region has 14 residues. V was pared by 3 bases and J by 1 base, with 6 bases between.

In its sample, this clonotype was seen many times. The chain couples TRBV15 to TRBJ1-3, with D hard to call. The CDR3 contains 17 residues. Germline V gives CDR1 LNHNV, CDR2 YYDKDF (reference sequence). The V end was cut by 3 bases, the J end by 0 bases, with 15 bases between. The CDR3 spells CATSSYDQADSGNTIYF. As DNA, the CDR3 is TGTGCCACCAGCAGCTACGATCAGGCCGACTCTGGAAACACCATATATTTT. The whole variable domain, filled in from reference TRBV15 and TRBJ1-3, reads DAMVIQNPRYQVTQFGKPVTLSCSQTLNHNVMYWYQQKSSQAPKLLFHYYDKDFNNEADTPDNFQSRRPNTSFCFLDIRSPGLGDTAMYLCATSSYDQADSGNTIYFGEGSWLTVV.

This clonotype was counted only a few times. The V and J genes are TRBV19 and TRBJ2-7; 8 nucleotides agree with TRBD2. Trimming removed 5 bases from V and 3 bases from J; junction bases left unmatched: 9. The germline CDR1 and CDR2 sequences are LNHDA and SQIVND (reference sequence). The CDR3 is made up of 15 amino acids. CDR3 in DNA: TGTGCCAGTAGTCCTGGGGCGGGGGGTGACTACGAGCAGTACTTC. It is translated as CASSPGAGGDYEQYF.

The rearrangement joins TRBV6-6 to TRBJ1-1; D not certain. Germline V gives CDR1 MNHNY, CDR2 SVGAGI (reference sequence). The CDR3 totals 13 residues. V was cut by 2 bases and J by 7 bases, with 11 bases left in between. The CDR3 region has the DNA TGTGCCAGCAGTTACGTTGGGGAAGGTGAAGCTTTCTTT. This gives the protein CASSYVGEGEAFF.

The chain recombines TRBV19 with TRBJ2-7, with TRBD2 as a possible D gene (6 bases). The CDR3 length is 14 residues. Trimming took 9 bases from V and 2 from J, leaving 17 bases between them. CDR1 is LNHDA and CDR2 is SQIVND in the germline V gene (reference sequence). The CDR3 coding sequence is TGTGCCAGCAGTTTTTTGGGAGGAACCTACGAGCAGTACTTC. It yields the protein CASSFLGGTYEQYF.

The chain uses TRBV7-2 and TRBJ1-6; D ambiguous. Trimming took 0 bases from V and 4 from J, leaving 7 bases between them. Germline loops: CDR1 SGHTA, CDR2 FQGNSA. CDR3 length: 15 residues. The CDR3 loop reads CASSLASHYNSPLHF. In DNA, the CDR3 is TGTGCCAGCAGCTTAGCCAGCCATTATAATTCACCCCTCCACTTT.

Comments on this clonotype: Possible read error: a much larger clone is one base away. J is TRBJ1-5 and V is TRBV20-1; TRBD1 is a possible D gene (5 bases). Germline V gives CDR1 DFQATT, CDR2 SNEGSKA (reference sequence). The CDR3 consists of 15 residues. The CDR3 spells CSAQRGGYSNQPRHF. The CDR3 nucleotides read TGCAGTGCTCAAAGGGGTGGCTATAGCAATCAGCCCCGGCATTTT.

J is TRBJ2-3 and V is TRBV7-2, with 11 nucleotides matching TRBD2. The germline CDR1 and CDR2 sequences are SGHTA and FQGNSA. V was clipped by 1 base and J by 7 bases; unmatched bases: 10. The CDR3 has 17 amino acids. The DNA of the CDR3 is TGTGCCAGCAGCTTAGGTTTAGCGGGAGGGCCAGGGAATACGCAGTATTTT. Its translation is CASSLGLAGGPGNTQYF.

Of note for this clonotype: This may arise from a read error, as a much more abundant clone is one base away. CDR3 region: CASSSLGASEKLFF. CDR3 DNA sequence: TGTGCCAGCAGCTCATTGGGGGCTTCGGAAAAACTGTTTTTT. The V and J genes are TRBV7-9 and TRBJ1-4, with D possibly matching TRBD1 (6 bases). This CDR3 has 14 amino acids. V dropped 4 bases and J dropped 8 bases, with 14 bases sitting between them. Germline V CDR1 and CDR2: SEHNR, FQNEAQ (reference sequence).

J is TRBJ2-7 and V is TRBV15, with 8 bases fitting TRBD2. After removal of 0 bases from V and 9 bases from J, the junction contained 10 bases not matched to a gene. Germline V gene data show CDR1 as LNHNV and CDR2 as YYDKDF (reference sequence). CDR3 length: 15 residues. In nucleotides, the CDR3 is TGTGCCACCAGCAGAGATACGGGAGGGGGGAACGGGCAGTACTTC. It codes for CATSRDTGGGNGQYF.

This chain uses TRBV28 with TRBJ2-5, with TRBD1 matching 7 bases. This CDR3 has 14 amino acids. Germline V gene sequence: CDR1 MDHEN, CDR2 SYDVKM. After removal of 7 bases from V and 7 bases from J, the junction contained 12 bases not matched to a gene. The CDR3 reads CASTKGGYVGTQYF. CDR3 DNA sequence: TGTGCCAGCACTAAAGGGGGCTATGTTGGGACCCAGTACTTC.

This clonotype has a single count. This sequence joins TRBV11-3 and TRBJ1-1; D unresolved. Deletions cut 2 bases from V and 0 bases from J, with 13 bases between. The CDR3 has 16 residues. Per the germline V gene, CDR1 is SGHNT and CDR2 is YENEEA. CDR3 in DNA: TGTGCCAGCAGCTTAAACGTGGACGGCATGAACACTGAAGCTTTCTTT. Amino acids: CASSLNVDGMNTEAFF.

V and J are TRBV9 and TRBJ1-5; a possible D gene is TRBD1 (5 bases). The germline V gene has CDR1 SGDLS and CDR2 YYNGEE. The CDR3 consists of 14 residues. V lost 4 bases, J lost 7 bases, and 15 bases lay in between. The chain's CDR3 is CASSSDARGQPQHF. The CDR3 region has the DNA TGTGCCAGCAGCTCCGACGCGAGGGGACAGCCCCAGCATTTT.

J is TRBJ2-6 and V is TRBV29-1; the D gene is possibly TRBD2 (6 bases). V lost 7 bases, J lost 4 bases, and 14 bases lay in between. The germline V gene has CDR1 SQVTM and CDR2 ANQGSEA. This CDR3 contains 14 residues. The CDR3 region has the DNA TGCAGCGCCGGGAGTGGGGTCGGGGCCAACGTCCTGACTTTC. As protein: CSAGSGVGANVLTF.

The sample holds a few counts of this clonotype. The J gene is TRBJ2-7, the V gene TRBV7-9; 9 nucleotides align to TRBD1. Germline values: CDR1 SEHNR, CDR2 FQNEAQ (reference sequence). There are 13 residues in the CDR3. With 6 bases clipped from V and 2 bases from J, the junction kept 2 bases outside the gene matches. CDR3 sequence: CASRRDRAYEQYF. The CDR3 bases are TGTGCCAGCAGAAGGGACAGGGCCTACGAGCAGTACTTC.

The CDR3 sequence is CASSAFPAVDFTGELFF. For the CDR3, the DNA is TGTGCCAGCAGCGCGTTCCCCGCTGTGGACTTCACCGGGGAGCTGTTTTTT. V usage is TRBV7-9 and J usage is TRBJ2-2; a weak D match, TRBD2 (5 bases). The CDR3 loop spans 17 amino acids. Between the trimmed V and J ends, which lost 5 bases and 4 bases, there was a span of 20 bases. Looked up from germline, CDR1 is SEHNR and CDR2 is FQNEAQ (reference sequence).

The chain uses TRBV25-1 and TRBJ1-1; a weak D match, TRBD1 (5 bases). Germline CDR1 reads MGHDK; CDR2 reads SYGVNS. The V gene lost 6 bases and the J gene lost 3 bases, with 17 bases spanning the gap. The CDR3 has 15 amino acids. CDR3 bases: TGTGCCAGCAGCTCTACCCCAGGGATGGACACTGAAGCTTTCTTT. Amino acid sequence: CASSSTPGMDTEAFF.

CDR3 in DNA: TGTGCCAGCAGCTTATTTGCGGGGGGGCGCGGGAGGTACGAGCAGTACTTC. Its protein is CASSLFAGGRGRYEQYF. The V and J genes are TRBV11-1 and TRBJ2-7; 9 bases match TRBD2. Germline trimming cut 2 bases from V and 4 bases from J; bases unmatched to any gene: 12. Germline values: CDR1 SGHAT, CDR2 FQDESV (reference sequence). The CDR3 is 17 amino acids.

This clonotype showed up many times. This chain connects TRBV9 to TRBJ1-1; 7 bases align to TRBD1. This CDR3 region has 11 residues. Per the germline V gene, CDR1 is SGDLS and CDR2 is YYNGEE. The V and J ends lost 3 bases and 8 bases, in that order; junction bases with no gene match: 1. The DNA of the CDR3 is TGTGCCAGCAGCGGGGACAGAGAAGCTTTCTTT. This codes for CASSGDREAFF.

This chain links TRBV19 with TRBJ2-5; the D gene is possibly TRBD1 (6 bases). Germline CDR1 and CDR2: LNHDA and SQIVND (reference sequence). The length of the CDR3 is 14 residues. Trimming pared 4 bases from V and 2 bases from J, leaving 11 bases between. In DNA form, the CDR3 reads TGTGCCAGTAGTACAGGGGCAGGGCAAGAGACCCAGTACTTC. It translates to CASSTGAGQETQYF.

This chain uses TRBV7-9 with TRBJ2-7, with TRBD2 matching over 7 bases. Germline V gene sequence: CDR1 SEHNR, CDR2 FQNEAQ (reference sequence). The V gene end was trimmed by 5 bases and the J gene end by 4 bases; junction bases not matched to a gene: 14. The CDR3 consists of 16 residues. CDR3 nucleotide sequence: TGTGCCAGCAGCCCGATTGGGGTGGCGGGAGAATACGAGCAGTACTTC. The encoded protein is CASSPIGVAGEYEQYF.

This clonotype was counted at least ten times. V is TRBV7-6 and J is TRBJ2-5, with unresolved D. Looked up from germline, CDR1 is SGHVS and CDR2 is FNYEAQ. Trimming stripped 4 bases from V and 5 bases from J, with 11 bases between. The CDR3 is 13 amino acids. The CDR3 DNA follows: TGTGCCAGCAGCTCCTCTGCCTCGGAGACCCAGTACTTC. Translating gives CASSSSASETQYF.